Below are 17 T cell receptor beta chains sequenced from a single sample in a study of T cells in Graves' hyperthyroidism and ophthalmopathy. TCR beta CDR3 sequences were amplified from RNA transcripts. The TCR CDR3 was amplified in a first-round RT-PCR using the HTBI primer set. TCRdb reprocessed the multiplex PCR reads via MiXCR and lists one record per CDR3 protein. This table has 700,000 or so distinct CDR3 sequences, about 14% appearing once. The source material was blood. Receptors originate from a woman between 50 and 59 years old with Graves' ophthalmopathy.

On this clonotype itself: In this CDR3 the conserved last residue, phenylalanine or tryptophan, is missing, so a read error is likely. The rearrangement joins TRBV11-3 to TRBJ2-1, with TRBD2 matching over 9 bases. Germline-derived CDR1 and CDR2 are SGHNT and YENEEA. The CDR3 has 16 amino acids. V dropped 5 bases and J dropped 4; count of bases not matched to a gene: 9. The CDR3 DNA is TGTGCCAGCAGCATCTTAGCGGGAGTTATTTACAATGAGCAGTTCCTC. Protein product: CASSILAGVIYNEQFL.

Written as DNA, the CDR3 is TGCGCCAGCAGCCGCTCAGACAGAGTCGGGTATGGCTACACCTTC. The encoded protein is CASSRSDRVGYGYTF. This chain joins TRBV4-3 and TRBJ1-2; D perhaps matches TRBD1 (5 bases). The CDR3 sequence is 15 residues long. Trimming took 4 bases from V and 5 from J, leaving 17 bases between them. The germline V gene has CDR1 LGHNA and CDR2 YSLEER.

CDR3 nucleotides: TGTGCCAGCAGCTCACGGCGGGACGGAAAAACAGATACGCAGTATTTT. This gives the protein CASSSRRDGKTDTQYF. The chain has TRBV7-2 and TRBJ2-3; D possibly corresponds to TRBD2 (6 bases). Germline lookup yields CDR1 SGHTA and CDR2 FQGNSA. V was cut by 4 bases and J by 3 bases, with 17 bases left in between. CDR3 length equals 16 residues.

The chain carries TRBV28 and TRBJ2-7, with 9 positions matching TRBD1. In germline, CDR1 is MDHEN, CDR2 SYDVKM. The V segment lost 5 bases and the J segment 2 bases; nucleotides outside the gene matches: 10. The CDR3 is made up of 16 amino acids. CDR3 sequence: CASSRLRDRDTYEQYF. DNA of the CDR3: TGTGCCAGCAGTAGGCTCCGGGACAGGGACACCTACGAGCAGTACTTC.

This clonotype occurred many times. V usage is TRBV28 and J usage is TRBJ1-2, with 9 bases identical to TRBD1. Germline V gene data show CDR1 as MDHEN and CDR2 as SYDVKM. The ends lost 7 bases at V and 5 bases at J; junction bases unmatched: 11. The CDR3 sequence is 15 residues long. The CDR3 protein is CASTAATGGIYGYTF. CDR3 nucleotides: TGTGCCAGCACTGCTGCGACAGGGGGGATATATGGCTACACCTTC.

The chain is built from TRBV3-1 and TRBJ2-7; D ambiguous. The germline CDR1 and CDR2 sequences are LGHDT and YNNKEL (reference sequence). The CDR3 is 15 amino acids. Trimming pared 2 bases from V and 4 bases from J, leaving 15 bases between. CDR3 in DNA: TGTGCCAGCAGCCAAAGAGAGGCTATAGAGTACGAGCAGTACTTC. Translating gives CASSQREAIEYEQYF.

This clonotype was seen repeatedly, ten times or more. This chain connects TRBV6-1 to TRBJ1-3; perhaps TRBD1 as D (6 bases). Germline V CDR1 and CDR2: MNHNS, SASEGT. There are 14 residues in the CDR3. V lost 6 bases to trimming and J lost 2 bases, with 11 bases between them. In DNA form, the CDR3 reads TGTGCCAGCAGACTGAGGACAGCTGGAAACACCATATATTTT. Its protein product is CASRLRTAGNTIYF.

This clonotype was picked up many times. The chain has TRBV27 and TRBJ1-2; D perhaps matches TRBD1 (5 bases). This CDR3 is built from 14 residues. Deletions cut 5 bases from V and 3 bases from J, with 13 bases between. The V gene's germline CDR1 is MNHEY and CDR2 SMNVEV (reference sequence). The CDR3 region has the DNA TGTGCCAGCAGTAGGGGAGGGGAGGACTATGGCTACACCTTC. Its protein is CASSRGGEDYGYTF.

Only a few counts were recorded for this clonotype. This chain joins TRBV15 and TRBJ2-7, with 7 bases lining up with TRBD2. With 4 bases clipped from V and 5 bases from J, the junction kept 11 bases outside the gene matches. The germline gives CDR1 LNHNV, CDR2 YYDKDF (reference sequence). The CDR3 totals 15 residues. CDR3 amino acids: CATSNGGGSGNEQYF. The CDR3 nucleotides read TGTGCCACCAGCAATGGTGGCGGGAGCGGGAACGAGCAGTACTTC.

This clonotype has just a few counts. The CDR3 spells CASSLVSILTSSYEQYF. The CDR3 DNA reads as TGTGCCAGCAGCTTAGTGTCTATCTTAACGAGCTCCTACGAGCAGTACTTC. This rearrangement joins TRBV7-8 to TRBJ2-7, with D unresolved. V was cut by 1 base and J by 0 bases, with 16 bases left in between. The CDR3 has 17 amino acids. The germline V gene has CDR1 SGHVS and CDR2 FQNEAQ.

This clonotype was picked up many times. The chain recombines TRBV12-3 or TRBV12-4 with TRBJ2-1; 11 nucleotides line up with TRBD1. The CDR3 consists of 15 residues. Trimming removed 5 bases from V and 5 bases from J; junction bases left unmatched: 5. This chain's CDR3 is CASSKDRGLHNEQFF. The CDR3, as DNA: TGTGCCAGCAGTAAGGACAGGGGGCTACACAATGAGCAGTTCTTC.

This clonotype has a count of ten or more. CDR3 DNA: TGCGCCAGCAGCTTGAAGGGAGGGCCCACAGCCGGGGAGCTGTTTTTT. Its protein product is CASSLKGGPTAGELFF. The rearrangement joins TRBV5-1 to TRBJ2-2; 7 bases match TRBD2. CDR1 is SGHRS, CDR2 YFSETQ, per germline. The CDR3 is 16 residues long. Germline trimming cut 1 base from V and 6 bases from J; bases unmatched to any gene: 9.

Many counts were recorded for this clonotype. This sequence joins TRBV2 and TRBJ1-1; 7 bases are a match to TRBD1. The CDR3 sequence is 14 residues long. J gave up 2 bases and V 8 bases, and 8 bases lay outside the gene matches. Germline V CDR1 and CDR2: SNHLY, FYNNEI. The CDR3 coding sequence is TGTGCCAGCTGTTATACAGGGGTAAACACTGAAGCTTTCTTT. Protein product: CASCYTGVNTEAFF.

This clonotype was counted between two and nine times. The chain links TRBV2 to TRBJ2-3; unclear D gene. Trimming pared 4 bases from V and 0 bases from J, leaving 11 bases between. The CDR3 is 15 amino acids. Germline CDR1 and CDR2: SNHLY and FYNNEI. CDR3 amino acids: CASSASPISTDTQYF. In nucleotides, the CDR3 is TGTGCCAGCAGTGCCAGCCCGATTAGCACAGATACGCAGTATTTT. The whole variable domain, filled in from reference TRBV2 and TRBJ2-3, reads EPEVTQTPSHQVTQMGQEVILRCVPISNHLYFYWYRQILGQKVEFLVSFYNNEISEKSEIFDDQFSVERPDGSNFTLKIRSTKLEDSAMYFCASSASPISTDTQYFGPGTRLTVL.

This clonotype was seen repeatedly, ten times or more. This rearrangement joins TRBV28 to TRBJ2-7; 7 bases are a match to TRBD1. V gave up 4 bases and J gave up 3 bases; unmatched junction bases: 24. This CDR3 spans 20 amino acids. The germline CDR1 and CDR2 sequences are MDHEN and SYDVKM. DNA for the CDR3: TGTGCCAGCAGTTCCACCCGTTATCGGACAGGAGACGCGAGCGACTACGAGCAGTACTTC. It codes for CASSSTRYRTGDASDYEQYF.

The J gene is TRBJ2-1, the V gene TRBV6-2 or TRBV6-3, with 8 bases lining up with TRBD2. The CDR3 runs 15 residues. The germline V gene encodes CDR1 MNHEY and CDR2 SVGEGT. V was clipped by 6 bases and J by 8 bases; unmatched bases: 12. The CDR3 nucleotides are TGTGCCAGCAGATCTGGACTAGCAGTTGAACATGAGCAGTTCTTC. This encodes CASRSGLAVEHEQFF.

This clonotype was counted ten times or more. The chain combines TRBV7-8 with TRBJ2-1, with TRBD2 matching over 7 bases. The CDR3 totals 14 residues. V lost 7 bases and J lost 5; bases outside the gene matches: 8. The V gene's germline CDR1 is SGHVS and CDR2 FQNEAQ. The CDR3 reads CASTRGLDHNEQFF. CDR3 nucleotide sequence: TGTGCCAGCACCCGAGGACTAGACCACAATGAGCAGTTCTTC.